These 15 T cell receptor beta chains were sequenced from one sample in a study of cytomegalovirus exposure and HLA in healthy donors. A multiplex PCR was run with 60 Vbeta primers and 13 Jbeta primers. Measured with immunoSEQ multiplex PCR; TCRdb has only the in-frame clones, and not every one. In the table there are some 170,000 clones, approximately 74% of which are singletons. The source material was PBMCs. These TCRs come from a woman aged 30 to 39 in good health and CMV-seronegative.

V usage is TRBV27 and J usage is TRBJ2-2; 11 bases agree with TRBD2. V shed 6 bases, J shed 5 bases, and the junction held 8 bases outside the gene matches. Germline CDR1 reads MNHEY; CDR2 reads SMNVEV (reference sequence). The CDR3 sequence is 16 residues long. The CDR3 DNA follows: TGTGCCAGCAGAACAACTAGCGGGGGCCCTACCGGGGAGCTGTTTTTT. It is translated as CASRTTSGGPTGELFF.

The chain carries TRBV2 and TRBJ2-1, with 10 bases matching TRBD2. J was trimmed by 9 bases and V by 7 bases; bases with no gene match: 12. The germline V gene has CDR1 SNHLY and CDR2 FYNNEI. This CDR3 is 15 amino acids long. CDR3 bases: TGTGCCAGCACTGAGCGGGAGGGCCTGTCAGGTGAGCAGTTCTTC. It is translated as CASTEREGLSGEQFF.

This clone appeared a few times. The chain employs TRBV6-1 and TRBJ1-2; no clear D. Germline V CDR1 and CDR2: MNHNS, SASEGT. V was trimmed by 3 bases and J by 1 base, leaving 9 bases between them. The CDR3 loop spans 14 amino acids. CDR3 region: CASSEGVGNYGYTF. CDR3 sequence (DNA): TGTGCCAGCAGTGAGGGCGTCGGTAACTATGGCTACACCTTC.

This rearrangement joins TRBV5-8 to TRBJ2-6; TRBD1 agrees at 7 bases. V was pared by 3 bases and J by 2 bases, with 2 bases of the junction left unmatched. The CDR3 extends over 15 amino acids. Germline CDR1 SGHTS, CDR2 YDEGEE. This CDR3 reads CASSSQGPGANVLTF. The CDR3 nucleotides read TGTGCCAGCAGCTCACAGGGGCCTGGGGCCAACGTCCTGACTTTC.

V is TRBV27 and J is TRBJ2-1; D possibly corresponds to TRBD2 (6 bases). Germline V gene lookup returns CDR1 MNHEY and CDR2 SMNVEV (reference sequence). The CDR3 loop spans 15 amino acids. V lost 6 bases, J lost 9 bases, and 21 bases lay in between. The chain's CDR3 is CASSPDRDSRVEQFF. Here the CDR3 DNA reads TGTGCCAGCAGCCCAGACCGGGACTCTCGAGTTGAGCAGTTCTTC.

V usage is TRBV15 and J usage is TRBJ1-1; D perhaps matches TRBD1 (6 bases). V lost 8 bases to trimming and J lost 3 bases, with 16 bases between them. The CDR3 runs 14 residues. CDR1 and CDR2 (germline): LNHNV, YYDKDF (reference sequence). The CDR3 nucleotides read TGTGCCACCTCAACGCAGGGGCGGGACACTGAAGCTTTCTTT. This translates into CATSTQGRDTEAFF.

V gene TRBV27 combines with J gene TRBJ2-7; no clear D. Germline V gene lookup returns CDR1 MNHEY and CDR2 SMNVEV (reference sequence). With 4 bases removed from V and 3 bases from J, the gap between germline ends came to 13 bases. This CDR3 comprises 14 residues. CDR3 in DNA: TGTGCCAGCAGTTCGTTTCAGGCGAACTACGAGCAGTACTTC. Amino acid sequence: CASSSFQANYEQYF.

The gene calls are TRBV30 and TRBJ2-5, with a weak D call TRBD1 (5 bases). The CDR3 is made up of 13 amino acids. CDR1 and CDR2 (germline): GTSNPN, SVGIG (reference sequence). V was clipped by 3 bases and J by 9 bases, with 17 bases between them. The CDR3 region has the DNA TGTGCCTGGAGCAATTCAGGGTTTGCGGCCCAGTACTTC. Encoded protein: CAWSNSGFAAQYF.

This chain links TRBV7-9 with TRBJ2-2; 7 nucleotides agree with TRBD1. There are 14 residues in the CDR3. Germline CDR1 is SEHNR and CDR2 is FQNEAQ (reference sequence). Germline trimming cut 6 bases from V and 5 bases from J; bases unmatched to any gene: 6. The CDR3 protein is CASRKDRSTGELFF. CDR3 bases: TGTGCCAGCAGAAAGGACAGGTCGACCGGGGAGCTGTTTTTT.

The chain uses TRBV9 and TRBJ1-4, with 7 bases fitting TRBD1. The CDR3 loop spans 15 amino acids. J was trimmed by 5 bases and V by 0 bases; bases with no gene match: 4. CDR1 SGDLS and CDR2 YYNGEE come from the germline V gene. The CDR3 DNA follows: TGTGCCAGCAGCGTAGGACAGGGCCTAAATGAAAAACTGTTTTTT. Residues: CASSVGQGLNEKLFF.

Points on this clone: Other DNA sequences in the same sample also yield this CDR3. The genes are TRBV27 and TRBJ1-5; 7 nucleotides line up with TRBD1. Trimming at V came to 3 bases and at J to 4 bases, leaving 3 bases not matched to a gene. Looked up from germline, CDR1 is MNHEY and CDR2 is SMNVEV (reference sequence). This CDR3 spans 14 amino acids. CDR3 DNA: TGTGCCAGCAGTTTCCGGGACAGTAATCAGCCCCAGCATTTT. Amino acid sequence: CASSFRDSNQPQHF.

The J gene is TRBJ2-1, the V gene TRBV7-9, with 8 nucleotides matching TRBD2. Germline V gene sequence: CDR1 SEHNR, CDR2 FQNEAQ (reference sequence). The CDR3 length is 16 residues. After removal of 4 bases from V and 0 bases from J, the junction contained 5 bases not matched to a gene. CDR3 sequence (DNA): TGTGCCAGCAGCTCCGGGGGGGCTAGCTCCTACAATGAGCAGTTCTTC. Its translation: CASSSGGASSYNEQFF.

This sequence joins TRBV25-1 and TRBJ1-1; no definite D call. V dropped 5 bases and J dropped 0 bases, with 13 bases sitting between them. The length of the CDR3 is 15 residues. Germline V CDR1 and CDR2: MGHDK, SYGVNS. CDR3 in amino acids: CASSPRSFMNTEAFF. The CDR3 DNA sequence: TGTGCCAGCAGTCCACGGTCTTTCATGAACACTGAAGCTTTCTTT. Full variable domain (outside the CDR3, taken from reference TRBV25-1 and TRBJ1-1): EADIYQTPRYLVIGTGKKITLECSQTMGHDKMYWYQQDPGMELHLIHYSYGVNSTEKGDLSSESTVSRIRTEHFPLTLESARPSHTSQYLCASSPRSFMNTEAFFGQGTRLTVV.

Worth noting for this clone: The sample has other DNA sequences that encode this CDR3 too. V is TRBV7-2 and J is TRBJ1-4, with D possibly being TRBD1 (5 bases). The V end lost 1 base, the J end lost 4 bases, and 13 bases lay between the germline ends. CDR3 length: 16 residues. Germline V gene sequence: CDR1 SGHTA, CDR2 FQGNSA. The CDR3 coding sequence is TGTGCCAGCAGCTTAGGTCTGGTCAGGGATAATGAAAAACTGTTTTTT. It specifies CASSLGLVRDNEKLFF.

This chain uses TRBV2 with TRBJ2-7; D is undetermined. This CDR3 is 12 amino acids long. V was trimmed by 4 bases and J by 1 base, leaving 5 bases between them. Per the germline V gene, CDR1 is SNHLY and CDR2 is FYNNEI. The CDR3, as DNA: TGTGCCAGCAGTGTCAGATCCTACGAGCAGTACTTC. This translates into CASSVRSYEQYF.